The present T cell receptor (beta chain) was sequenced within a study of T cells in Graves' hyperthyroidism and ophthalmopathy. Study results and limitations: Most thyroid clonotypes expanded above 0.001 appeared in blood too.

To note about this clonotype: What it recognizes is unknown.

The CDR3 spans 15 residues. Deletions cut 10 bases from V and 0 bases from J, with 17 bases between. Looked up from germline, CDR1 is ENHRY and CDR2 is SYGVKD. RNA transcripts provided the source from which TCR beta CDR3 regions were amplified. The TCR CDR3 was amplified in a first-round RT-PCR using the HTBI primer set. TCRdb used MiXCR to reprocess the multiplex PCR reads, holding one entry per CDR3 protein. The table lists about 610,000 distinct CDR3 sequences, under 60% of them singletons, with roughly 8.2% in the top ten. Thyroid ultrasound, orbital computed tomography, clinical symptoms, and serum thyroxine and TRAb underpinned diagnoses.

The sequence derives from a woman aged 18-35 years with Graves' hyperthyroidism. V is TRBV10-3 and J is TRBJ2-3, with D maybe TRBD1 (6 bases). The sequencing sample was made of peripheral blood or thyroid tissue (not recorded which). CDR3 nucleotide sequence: TGTGCCAGCAGCTACCGGGACACCAGCACAGATACGCAGTATTTT. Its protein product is CASSYRDTSTDTQYF.